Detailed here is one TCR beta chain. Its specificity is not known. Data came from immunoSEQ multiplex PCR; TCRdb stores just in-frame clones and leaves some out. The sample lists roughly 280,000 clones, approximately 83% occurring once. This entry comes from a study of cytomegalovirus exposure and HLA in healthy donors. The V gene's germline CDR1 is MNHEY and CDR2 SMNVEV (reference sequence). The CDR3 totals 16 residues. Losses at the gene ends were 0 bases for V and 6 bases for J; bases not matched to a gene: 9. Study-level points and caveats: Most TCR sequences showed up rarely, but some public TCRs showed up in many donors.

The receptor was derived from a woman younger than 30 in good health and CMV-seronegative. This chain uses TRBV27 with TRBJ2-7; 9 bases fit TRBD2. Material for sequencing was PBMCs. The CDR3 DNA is TGTGCCAGCAGTTTATCGAGCCGGGCGGGAGGGAGCGAGCAGTACTTC. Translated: CASSLSSRAGGSEQYF.